This TCR beta chain emerged from a study of shared clonotypes between healthy human individuals. Study results and caveats: Among several donors, roughly 5% of naive CD4 clonotypes were found in common. Memory subsets generally showed lower estimated richness than naive subsets. Blood was the only sampled material, and tissue repertoires likely differ. Deeper or shallower sequencing was expected to change how clonotypes are shared among donors.

To note about this clone: What it binds is not known. Other DNA sequences in the same sample also yield this CDR3.

Generated by immunoSEQ multiplex PCR, the TCRdb table keeps only in-frame clones and is missing some. The profile shows about 1,900,000 clones, about 95% of them singletons. As defined, naive CD8 cells were CD45RO-negative and positively selected for CCR7, with terminally differentiated effector memory CD45RA+ cells excluded. Sequencing was done on a sample of naive CD8+ T cells sorted from blood. The receptor's source is a man younger than 35 in good health.

CDR3 protein: CASSQAQGSNQPQHF. CDR3 bases: TGCGCCAGCAGCCAAGCACAGGGGAGCAATCAGCCCCAGCATTTT. V is TRBV4-1 and J is TRBJ1-5; 7 bases map to TRBD1. In germline, CDR1 is MGHRA, CDR2 YSYEKL. The junction had 1 base not matched to a gene; V was cut back by 1 base and J by 1 base. This CDR3 is built from 15 residues.